The subject of this entry is one T cell receptor (beta chain). This CDR3 spans 18 amino acids. Germline CDR1 and CDR2: KGHSH and LQKENI. V lost 1 base, J lost 2 bases, and 18 bases lay in between. This entry belongs to a study of blood T cell repertoires in COVID-19. Measured with immunoSEQ multiplex PCR; TCRdb has only the in-frame clones, and not every one. The table lists 180,000 or so clones, about 80% of them singletons, with just over 8.5% in the top ten. This chain joins TRBV18 and TRBJ2-1; possibly TRBD1 for D (6 bases). This clonotype originated in a woman aged 45-65 years with active or convalescent COVID-19. Sequenced: peripheral blood. The DNA for the CDR3 is TGTGCCAGCTCACCACTTACCCTTCCCAGGGGAGCCTACAATGAGCAGTTCTTC. Translating gives CASSPLTLPRGAYNEQFF.